This entry concerns a single TCR beta chain. Its antigen is undetermined. The data belong to a study of regulatory dendritic cells for organ transplantation. General study results and limits: Among resting subsets, memory CD8+ cells contained the most alloreactive clonotypes. Naive T cells showed high diversity, memory cells less, memory CD8+ least.

Germline assignment: CDR1 SGHAT and CDR2 FQNNGV. Trimming took 1 base from V and 1 from J, leaving 4 bases between them. This CDR3 comprises 13 residues. Clones were sequenced by immunoSEQ multiplex PCR, and TCRdb holds only the in-frame ones, with some missing. This table holds tens of thousands of clones, approximately 77% found once. The source material was naive CD8+ T cells from blood. Subset in this sample: CD45RA+ naive T cells. This clonotype was obtained from a human donor in good health. This chain uses TRBV11-2 with TRBJ1-1; no reliable D call. The CDR3 spells CASSLARNTEAFF. The CDR3, as DNA: TGTGCCAGCAGCTTAGCTAGGAACACTGAAGCTTTCTTT.